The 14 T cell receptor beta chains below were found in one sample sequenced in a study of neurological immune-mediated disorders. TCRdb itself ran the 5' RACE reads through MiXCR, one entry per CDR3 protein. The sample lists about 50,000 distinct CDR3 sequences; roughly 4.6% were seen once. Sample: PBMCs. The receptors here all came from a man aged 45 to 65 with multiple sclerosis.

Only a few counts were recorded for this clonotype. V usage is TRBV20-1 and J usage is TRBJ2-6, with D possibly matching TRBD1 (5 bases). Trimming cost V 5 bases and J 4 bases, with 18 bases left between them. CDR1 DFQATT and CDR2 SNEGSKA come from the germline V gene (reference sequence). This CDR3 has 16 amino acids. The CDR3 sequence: CSAGPGHLSGANVLTF. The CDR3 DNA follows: TGCAGTGCTGGACCAGGACATCTCTCGGGGGCCAACGTCCTGACTTTC.

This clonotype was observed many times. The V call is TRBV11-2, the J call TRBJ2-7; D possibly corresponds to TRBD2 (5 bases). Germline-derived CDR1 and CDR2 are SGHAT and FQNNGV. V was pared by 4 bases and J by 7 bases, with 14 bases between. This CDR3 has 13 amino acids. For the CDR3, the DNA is TGTGCCAGCAGCTCGCGGGCAGCTGGGGAGCAGTACTTC. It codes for CASSSRAAGEQYF. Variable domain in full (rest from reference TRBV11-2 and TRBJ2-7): EAGVAQSPRYKIIEKRQSVAFWCNPISGHATLYWYQQILGQGPKLLIQFQNNGVVDDSQLPKDRFSAERLKGVDSTLKIQPAKLEDSAVYLCASSSRAAGEQYFGPGTRLTVT.

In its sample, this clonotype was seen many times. This CDR3 reads CSAVQGARNSPLHF. The CDR3 bases are TGCAGTGCTGTACAGGGGGCGCGTAATTCACCCCTCCACTTT. This chain joins TRBV20-1 and TRBJ1-6, with TRBD1 identical over 9 bases. Germline CDR1 DFQATT, CDR2 SNEGSKA (reference sequence). J gave up 6 bases and V 5 bases, and 5 bases lay outside the gene matches. The CDR3 contains 14 residues.

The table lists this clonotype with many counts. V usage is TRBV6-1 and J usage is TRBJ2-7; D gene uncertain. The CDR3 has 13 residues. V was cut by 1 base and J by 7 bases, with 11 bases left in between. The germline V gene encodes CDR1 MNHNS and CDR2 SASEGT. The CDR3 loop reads CASSEVTTMEQYF. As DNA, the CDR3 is TGTGCCAGCAGTGAAGTAACCACGATGGAGCAGTACTTC.

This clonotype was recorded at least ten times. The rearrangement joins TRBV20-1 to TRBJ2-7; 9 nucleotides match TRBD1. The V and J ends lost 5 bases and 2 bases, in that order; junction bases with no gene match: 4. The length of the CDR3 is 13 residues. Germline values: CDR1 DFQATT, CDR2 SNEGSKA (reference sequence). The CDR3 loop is CSAGRDRAYEQYF. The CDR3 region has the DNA TGCAGTGCTGGTCGGGACAGGGCCTACGAGCAGTACTTC.

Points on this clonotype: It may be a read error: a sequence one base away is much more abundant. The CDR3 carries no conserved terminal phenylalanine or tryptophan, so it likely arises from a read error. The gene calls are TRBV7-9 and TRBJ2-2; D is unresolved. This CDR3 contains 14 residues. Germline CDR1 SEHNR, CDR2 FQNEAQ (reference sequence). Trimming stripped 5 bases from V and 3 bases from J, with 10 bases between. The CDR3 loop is CASSPPRYTGELFI. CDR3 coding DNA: TGTGCCAGCAGCCCTCCCAGATACACCGGGGAGCTGTTTATT.

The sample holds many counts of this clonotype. The CDR3 DNA follows: TGTGCCAGCAGCAGCGTGGGGACAGTAGCCCCCTACAATGAGCAGTTCTTC. Residues: CASSSVGTVAPYNEQFF. The V call is TRBV9, the J call TRBJ2-1; 7 nucleotides agree with TRBD1. V shed 4 bases and J 2 bases; nucleotides not matched to a gene: 12. The germline V gene has CDR1 SGDLS and CDR2 YYNGEE. The CDR3 extends over 17 amino acids. The full variable domain, its missing parts supplied by reference TRBV9 and TRBJ2-1, is DSGVTQTPKHLITATGQRVTLRCSPRSGDLSVYWYQQSLDQGLQFLIQYYNGEERAKGNILERFSAQQFPDLHSELNLSSLELGDSALYFCASSSVGTVAPYNEQFFGPGTRLTVL.

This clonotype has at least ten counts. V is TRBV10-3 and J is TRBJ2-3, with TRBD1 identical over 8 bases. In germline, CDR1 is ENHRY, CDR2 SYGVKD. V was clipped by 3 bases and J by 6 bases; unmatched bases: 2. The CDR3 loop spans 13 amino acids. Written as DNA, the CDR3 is TGTGCCATCAGTGACAGGGGGCCCGATACGCAGTATTTT. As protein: CAISDRGPDTQYF.

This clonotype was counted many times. CDR3 in amino acids: CASSLTGGYYGYTF. DNA for the CDR3: TGTGCCAGCAGTTTGACAGGGGGCTACTATGGCTACACCTTC. The V gene is TRBV25-1, the J gene TRBJ1-2; 10 bases map to TRBD1. Germline CDR1 MGHDK, CDR2 SYGVNS. V trimming: 5 bases; J trimming: 3 bases; junction bases outside the gene matches: 3. The CDR3 is made up of 14 amino acids.

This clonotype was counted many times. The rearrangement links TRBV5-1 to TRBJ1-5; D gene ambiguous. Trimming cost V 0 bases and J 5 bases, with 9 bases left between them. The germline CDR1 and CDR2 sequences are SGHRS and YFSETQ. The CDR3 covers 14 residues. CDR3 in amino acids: CASSLGAQDQPQHF. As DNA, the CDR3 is TGCGCCAGCAGCTTGGGGGCCCAAGATCAGCCCCAGCATTTT.

CDR3 in amino acids: CSARGAFETQYF. The CDR3 DNA reads TGCAGTGCTAGAGGGGCCTTCGAGACCCAGTACTTC. This chain joins TRBV20-1 and TRBJ2-5; D is unclear. The V gene's germline CDR1 is DFQATT and CDR2 SNEGSKA (reference sequence). The CDR3 is 12 residues long. Trimming took off 1 base at V and 5 bases at J, with 8 bases between the two ends.

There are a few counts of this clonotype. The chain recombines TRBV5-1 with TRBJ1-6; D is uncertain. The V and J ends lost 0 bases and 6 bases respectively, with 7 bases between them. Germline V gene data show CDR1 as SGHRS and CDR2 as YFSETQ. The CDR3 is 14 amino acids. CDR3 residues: CASSLVQLNSPLHF. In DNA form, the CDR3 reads TGCGCCAGCAGCTTGGTCCAGCTTAATTCACCCCTCCACTTT.

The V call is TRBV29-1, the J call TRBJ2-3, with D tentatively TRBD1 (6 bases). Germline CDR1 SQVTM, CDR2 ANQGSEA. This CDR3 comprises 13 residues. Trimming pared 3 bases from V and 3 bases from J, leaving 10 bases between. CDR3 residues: CSVDQQGTDTQYF. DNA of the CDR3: TGCAGCGTTGACCAACAGGGAACAGATACGCAGTATTTT.

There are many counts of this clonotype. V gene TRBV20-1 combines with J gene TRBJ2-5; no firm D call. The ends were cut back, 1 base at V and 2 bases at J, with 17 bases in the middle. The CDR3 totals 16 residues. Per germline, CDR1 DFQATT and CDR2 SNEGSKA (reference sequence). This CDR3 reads CSARGSLEGSQETQYF. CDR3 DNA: TGCAGTGCTAGAGGTAGCTTGGAAGGCTCACAAGAGACCCAGTACTTC.